This T cell receptor beta chain was profiled in a study of a mutant IDH1 vaccine in newly diagnosed glioma. Assay used: immunoSEQ multiplex PCR; TCRdb lists only in-frame clones, some missing. The repertoire holds about 94,000 clones, with about 90% as singletons. Time point given: week 47, end of study. Doses consisted of 300 ug of mutant IDH1 20-mer peptide each, paired with topical imiquimod. In regard to this clone: Its antigen is unknown.

This CDR3 contains 14 residues. Germline CDR1 and CDR2: SGHRS and YFSETQ. J lost 5 bases, V lost 5 bases, and 2 bases had no gene match. V usage is TRBV5-1 and J usage is TRBJ2-2; TRBD1 matches 11 bases. This TCR came from a woman in her 50s with glioma. This specimen was PBMCs, taken from a glioma patient whose treatment included an IDH1 peptide vaccine. CDR3 nucleotides: TGCGCCAGCAGAGGGACAGGGGGAACCGGGGAGCTGTTTTTT. This gives the protein CASRGTGGTGELFF.